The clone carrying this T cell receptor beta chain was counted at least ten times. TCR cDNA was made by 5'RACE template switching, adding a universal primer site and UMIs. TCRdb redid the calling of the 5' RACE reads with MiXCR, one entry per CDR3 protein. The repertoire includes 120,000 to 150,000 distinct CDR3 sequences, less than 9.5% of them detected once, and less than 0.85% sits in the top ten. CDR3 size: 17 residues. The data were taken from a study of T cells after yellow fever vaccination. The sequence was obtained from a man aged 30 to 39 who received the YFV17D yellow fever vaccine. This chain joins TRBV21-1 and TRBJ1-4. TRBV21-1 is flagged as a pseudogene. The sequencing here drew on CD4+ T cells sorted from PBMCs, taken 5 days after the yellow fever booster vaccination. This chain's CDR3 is CASSGLVWAPVSEKLFF. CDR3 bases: TGTGCCAGCAGCGGATTGGTCTGGGCCCCGGTGAGTGAAAAACTGTTTTTT.